This TCR beta chain was sequenced in a study of blood T cell repertoires in COVID-19. Study-level information: COVID-19 samples from acute and convalescent phases originated in the United States, Italy and Spain. From T cells, B-cell-depleted T cells, or PBMCs came the material, which was cDNA or gDNA.

Recruited during active infection, patients (from Seattle) were subsequently followed longitudinally. Original data processing: Scientists estimated how many nucleated cells there were by amplifying reference gene primers. TCRdb's table, derived via immunoSEQ multiplex PCR, lists solely in-frame clones and lacks some. D and trimming were read from the DNA, whereas the V and J calls and clone size are those reported in that table. The data show some 90,000 clones, 87% seen once. The germline V gene has CDR1 LNHDA and CDR2 SQIVND (reference sequence). This CDR3 contains 11 residues. Trimming removed 2 bases at V and 10 bases at J, with 5 bases between.

The receptor's source is a woman in her sixties or seventies with COVID-19, enrolled during active disease. Sequencing was performed on peripheral blood. This chain connects TRBV19 to TRBJ1-4; D is uncertain. The CDR3 nucleotides are TGTGCCAGTAGTATATCGGGAAAACTGTTTTTT. This encodes CASSISGKLFF.